Shown below are 4 T cell receptor beta chains from a single sample sequenced in a study of blood T cell repertoires in COVID-19. Generated by immunoSEQ multiplex PCR, the TCRdb table keeps only in-frame clones and is missing some. The table shows fewer than 150,000 clones, with around 86% occurring only once. The sample consisted of peripheral blood. The receptors come from a woman aged 45-60 years who had recovered from COVID-19.

This chain connects TRBV30 to TRBJ1-2, with unresolved D. The germline V and J ends were trimmed by 0 bases and 5 bases, with 4 bases remaining between them. This CDR3 region has 11 residues. Germline CDR1 reads GTSNPN; CDR2 reads SVGIG (reference sequence). The CDR3 loop reads CAWSVQYGYTF. The CDR3 DNA is TGTGCCTGGAGTGTACAGTATGGCTACACCTTC.

V is TRBV5-1 and J is TRBJ1-2; 8 bases match TRBD1. The CDR3 is 14 residues long. Germline CDR1 SGHRS, CDR2 YFSETQ. Trimming cost V 5 bases and J 6 bases; bases outside gene matches: 9. CDR3 sequence reads: CASSSTGQGNGYTF. DNA for the CDR3: TGCGCCAGCAGTTCGACAGGACAGGGAAATGGCTACACCTTC. The variable domain in full, completed from reference TRBV5-1 and TRBJ1-2, reads KAGVTQTPRYLIKTRGQQVTLSCSPISGHRSVSWYQQTPGQGLQFLFEYFSETQRNKGNFPGRFSGRQFSNSRSEMNVSTLELGDSALYLCASSSTGQGNGYTFGSGTRLTVV.

The genes are TRBV7-8 and TRBJ2-1, with 12 bases fitting TRBD2. The V gene end was trimmed by 5 bases and the J gene end by 6 bases; junction bases not matched to a gene: 5. Germline loops: CDR1 SGHVS, CDR2 FQNEAQ. The CDR3 is 15 residues long. CDR3 DNA: TGTGCCAGCAGCCCACTAGCGGGGGGCGTCAATGAGCAGTTCTTC. Protein product: CASSPLAGGVNEQFF.

The gene calls are TRBV27 and TRBJ1-1; maybe TRBD1 (5 bases). CDR3 length: 14 residues. V lost 3 bases to trimming and J lost 4 bases, with 12 bases between them. Germline V gene sequence: CDR1 MNHEY, CDR2 SMNVEV (reference sequence). This chain's CDR3 is CASSFQRGGTEAFF. CDR3 nucleotide sequence: TGTGCCAGCAGTTTCCAAAGGGGTGGCACTGAAGCTTTCTTT.